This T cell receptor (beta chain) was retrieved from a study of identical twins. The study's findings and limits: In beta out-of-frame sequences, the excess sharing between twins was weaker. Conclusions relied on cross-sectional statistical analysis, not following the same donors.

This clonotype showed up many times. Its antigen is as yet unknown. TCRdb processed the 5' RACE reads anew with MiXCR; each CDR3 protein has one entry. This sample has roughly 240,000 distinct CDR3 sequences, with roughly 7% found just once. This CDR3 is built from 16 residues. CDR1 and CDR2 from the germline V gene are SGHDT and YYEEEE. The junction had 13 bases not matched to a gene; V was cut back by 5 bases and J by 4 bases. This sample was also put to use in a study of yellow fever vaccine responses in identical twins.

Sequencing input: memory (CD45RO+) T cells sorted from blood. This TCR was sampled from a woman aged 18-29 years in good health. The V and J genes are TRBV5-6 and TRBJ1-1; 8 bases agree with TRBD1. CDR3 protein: CASRKYNTGGSTEAFF. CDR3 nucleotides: TGTGCCAGCAGGAAGTACAATACAGGGGGTTCCACTGAAGCTTTCTTT.